The clone carrying this T cell receptor beta chain was seen ten or more times. Time point given: newly diagnosed GD, antithyroid drugs for less than 3 months. PBMCs were the source of the RNA used for TCR sequencing. The peripheral blood volume drawn was about 10 milliliters, and it was collected into EDTA tubes. The data were taken from a study of regulatory T cells in long-lasting Graves disease. This CDR3 is 17 amino acids long. Trimming removed 3 bases at V and 0 bases at J, with 18 bases between. CDR1 and CDR2 from the germline V gene are DFQATT and SNEGSKA (reference sequence). For TCR beta, libraries came from iRepertoire HTBI primers and Arm-PCR of CDR3 regions. TCRdb re-derived calls from the multiplex PCR reads in MiXCR, one entry per CDR3 protein. Of about 530,000 distinct CDR3 sequences in the sample, more than 15% were seen once. The same specimen was also included in a second study, on T cells in Graves' hyperthyroidism and ophthalmopathy. That source adds: Using the HTBI primer set, a first-round RT-PCR was run on the TCR CDR3.

This sequence joins TRBV20-1 and TRBJ1-5, with D tentatively TRBD1 (6 bases). The TCR was taken from a woman aged 35 to 59 with Graves disease. Sequenced material: peripheral blood mononuclear cells (PBMCs), taken at new diagnosis, from a patient treated with antithyroid drugs. CDR3 in amino acids: CSASGGQIFHSNQPQHF. Written as DNA, the CDR3 is TGCAGTGCTAGTGGCGGACAGATCTTTCATAGCAATCAGCCCCAGCATTTT.